Sequencing of this T cell receptor beta chain was carried out in a study of OX40 agonist ivuxolimab in advanced cancers. As for the study more broadly: The costimulatory receptor OX40 (CD134) was targeted by ivuxolimab, a fully human IgG2 agonistic monoclonal antibody. Intravenous ivuxolimab was administered to patients every 2 weeks at six dose levels: 0.01, 0.1, 0.3, 1.5, 3 and 10 mg/kg. Among the roughly 52 dose-escalation patients, around 19 had hepatocellular carcinoma, about 15 melanoma, 9 renal cell carcinoma and 9 head and neck cancer. In the dose-escalation cohort, 82.7% of patients were male, and the mean age was roughly 60 years, with a range of roughly 23 to 85. Prior anti-PD-1, anti-PD-L1 or anti-CTLA-4 therapy was permitted, and checkpoint inhibitors had been received by roughly two fifths of dose-escalation patients. Partial responses occurred in three dose-escalation patients: two with cutaneous melanoma and one with hepatocellular carcinoma. The purpose of peripheral TCRbeta sequencing was to test whether ivuxolimab changed TCR sequence diversity and led to clonal T-cell expansion. The paper describes the monotherapy dose-escalation part (N of about 50 patients) of the phase I trial of ivuxolimab.

For sequencing of the TCRbeta CDR3 region, genomic DNA was extracted from the sorted cells. The immunoSEQ Assay was used for sequencing of TCRbeta CDR3 regions. Not all clones reach the TCRdb copy of this immuneACCESS table, which keeps in-frame sequences only. Checked studies attribute under half of the gap to unresolved V genes and leave the rest unexplained. Across this sample there are roughly 68,000 clones, with around 93% seen only once. Together, the top ten hold 1% to 1.2% of the sample. Broader findings and caveats from the paper: Low levels of normalized T-cell clonal expansion were also shown by some nonresponding patients. At doses from 0.1 to 3.0 mg/kg, clonal expansion was seen in both CD4+ and CD8+ blood T cells between baseline and week 6. After ivuxolimab, more expanded clones were found on average in CD8+ T cells than in CD4+ T cells. Partial responders in the 0.1-3.0 mg/kg groups had among the lowest normalized peripheral clonal expansion, especially among CD8+ T cells. Which antigens the clonally expanded peripheral T cells were specific for was not determined.

Including the terminal cysteine and phenylalanine, the CDR3 comprises 15 residues. The read is trimmed to its CDR3 DNA, 45 bases read in frame from base 1. As regards this clone: The antigen it binds to is not known. Qualities for individual bases were not recorded, and no much larger clone is one base off.

The trial excluded patients who had a history of autoimmune disease or were on systemic immunosuppression. Peripheral blood for TCR sequencing was collected from all dose cohorts at baseline, on cycle 4 day 1, and on cycle 7 day 1. Samples came from an open-label, multicenter, first-in-human phase I dose-escalation trial of ivuxolimab. Adults with locally advanced or metastatic head and neck squamous cell, hepatocellular, melanoma or renal cell carcinoma were enrolled in the trial. Before TCR sequencing, CD4+ and CD8+ T cells were separately sorted from peripheral blood. The TCR originated in an adult with an advanced solid tumor such as melanoma, head and neck, liver or kidney cancer. The specimen was CD4+ or CD8+ T cells sorted from blood, collected in a trial of the OX40 agonist ivuxolimab. This chain joins TRBV21-1 to TRBJ2-7; TRBD2, the D gene given by the table, was not confirmed from the DNA. TRBV21-1 is a known pseudogene. CDR3 region: CASSKNGLAGGRQYF. The nucleotide sequence is given as TGTGCCAGCAGCAAAAACGGACTAGCGGGGGGGCGGCAGTACTTC.